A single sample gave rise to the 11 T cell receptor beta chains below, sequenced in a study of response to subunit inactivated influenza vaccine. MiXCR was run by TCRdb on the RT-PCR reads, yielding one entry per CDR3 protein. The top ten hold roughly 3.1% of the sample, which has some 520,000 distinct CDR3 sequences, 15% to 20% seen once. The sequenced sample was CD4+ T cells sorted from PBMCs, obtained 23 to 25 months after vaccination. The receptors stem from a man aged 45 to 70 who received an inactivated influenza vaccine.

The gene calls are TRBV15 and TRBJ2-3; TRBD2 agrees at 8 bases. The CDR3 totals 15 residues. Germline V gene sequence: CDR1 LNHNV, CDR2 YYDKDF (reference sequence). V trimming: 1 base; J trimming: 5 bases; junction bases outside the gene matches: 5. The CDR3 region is CATSRGREGQDTQYF. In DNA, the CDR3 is TGTGCCACCAGCAGAGGACGGGAGGGCCAAGATACGCAGTATTTT.

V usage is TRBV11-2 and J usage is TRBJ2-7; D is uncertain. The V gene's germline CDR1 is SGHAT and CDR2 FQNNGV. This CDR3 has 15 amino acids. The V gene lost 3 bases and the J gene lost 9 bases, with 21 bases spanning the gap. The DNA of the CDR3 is TGTGCCAGCAGCTTGAACGCCGGGTCTCCCTTGGGGCAGTACTTC. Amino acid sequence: CASSLNAGSPLGQYF.

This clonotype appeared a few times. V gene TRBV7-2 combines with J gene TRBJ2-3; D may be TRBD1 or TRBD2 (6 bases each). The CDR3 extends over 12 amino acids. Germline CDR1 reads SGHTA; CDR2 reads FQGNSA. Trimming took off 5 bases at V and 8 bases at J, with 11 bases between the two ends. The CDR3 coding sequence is TGTGCCAGCAGCCGAGGAGGGGGTACGCAGTATTTT. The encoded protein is CASSRGGGTQYF.

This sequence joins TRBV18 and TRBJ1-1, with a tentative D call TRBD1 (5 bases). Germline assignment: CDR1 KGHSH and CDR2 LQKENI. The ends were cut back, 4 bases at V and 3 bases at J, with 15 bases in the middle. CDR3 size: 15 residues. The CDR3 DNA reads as TGTGCCAGCTCACGGAACCAGGGTGGCCACACTGAAGCTTTCTTT. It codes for CASSRNQGGHTEAFF.

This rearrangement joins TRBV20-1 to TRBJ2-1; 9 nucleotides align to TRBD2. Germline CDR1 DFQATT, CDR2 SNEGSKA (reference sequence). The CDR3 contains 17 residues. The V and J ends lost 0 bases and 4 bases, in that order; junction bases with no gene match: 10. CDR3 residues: CSARDLHGGRAYNEQFF. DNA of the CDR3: TGCAGTGCTAGAGATCTGCATGGCGGGAGGGCATACAATGAGCAGTTCTTC.

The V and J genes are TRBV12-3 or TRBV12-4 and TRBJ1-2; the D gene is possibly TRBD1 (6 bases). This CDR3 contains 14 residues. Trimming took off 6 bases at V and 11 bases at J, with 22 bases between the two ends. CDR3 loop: CASRRTTGPFRYTF. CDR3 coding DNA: TGTGCCAGCAGGCGGACGACAGGACCGTTCCGATACACCTTC.

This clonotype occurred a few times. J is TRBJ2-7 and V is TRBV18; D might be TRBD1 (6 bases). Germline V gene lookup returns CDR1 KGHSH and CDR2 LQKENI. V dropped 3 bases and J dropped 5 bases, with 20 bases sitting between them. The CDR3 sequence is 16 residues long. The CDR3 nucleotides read TGTGCCAGCTCACCGGTGGACAGACAAGGGGTCGACGAGCAGTACTTC. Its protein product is CASSPVDRQGVDEQYF.

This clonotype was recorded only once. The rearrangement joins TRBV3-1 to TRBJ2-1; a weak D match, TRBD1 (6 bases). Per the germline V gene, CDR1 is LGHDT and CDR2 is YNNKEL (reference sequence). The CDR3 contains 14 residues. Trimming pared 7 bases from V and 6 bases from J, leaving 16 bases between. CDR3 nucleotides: TGTGCCAGCACCCTGGTGGGGGCTGGCAATGAGCAGTTCTTC. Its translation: CASTLVGAGNEQFF.

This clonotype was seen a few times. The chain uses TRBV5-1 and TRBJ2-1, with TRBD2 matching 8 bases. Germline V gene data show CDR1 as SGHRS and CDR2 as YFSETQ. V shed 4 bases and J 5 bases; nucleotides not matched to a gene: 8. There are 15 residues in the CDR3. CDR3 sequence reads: CASSRTSQSHNEQFF. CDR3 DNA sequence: TGCGCCAGCAGCAGGACTAGCCAGTCCCACAATGAGCAGTTCTTC.

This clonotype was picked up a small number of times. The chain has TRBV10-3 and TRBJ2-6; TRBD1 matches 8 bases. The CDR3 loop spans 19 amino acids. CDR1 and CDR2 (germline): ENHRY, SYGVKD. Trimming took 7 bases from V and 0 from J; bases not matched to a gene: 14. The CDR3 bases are TGTGCCATCACCTCGGGATCCGGACAGGGCCTCTCTGGGGCCAACGTCCTGACTTTC. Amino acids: CAITSGSGQGLSGANVLTF.

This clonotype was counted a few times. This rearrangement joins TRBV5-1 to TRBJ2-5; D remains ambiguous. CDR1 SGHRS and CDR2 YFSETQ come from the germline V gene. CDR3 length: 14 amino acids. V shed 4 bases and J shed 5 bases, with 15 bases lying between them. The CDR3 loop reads CASSPVAGGETQYF. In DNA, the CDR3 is TGCGCCAGCAGCCCCGTAGCAGGTGGCGAGACCCAGTACTTC.